This TCR beta chain was obtained from a study of blood T cells in healthy people across ages (dated by TCRdb to 2013 to 2016). Turning to the overall study: In model experiments, template switching captured about one uniquely barcoded TCR beta cDNA molecule for every two T cells. Age-related changes in TCR beta repertoire diversity were measured in the study by deep sequencing normalized with unique cDNA molecular identifiers. Four age groups were formed from the donors: young (average 16 years), middle-aged (just under 40), aged (about 62) and long-lived (around 80). To avoid experimental bias, donors of different ages were randomly spread across the sequencing lanes. Using the same blood draw, the study looked at two additional independent replicas of 1 million unique cDNA reads for two donors, one aged 18 to 30 and the other aged 80 or older. Results and caveats for the whole study, not just this receptor: Because the CMV infection status of the donors was unknown, age-related changes in expanded clonotypes may potentially have been confounded. The percentage of naive T cells measured by flow cytometry correlated strongly with observed TCR beta diversity. Because profiling used bulk unsorted PBMCs, naive and antigen-experienced compartments could not be compared conclusively. As age increased, observed TCR beta diversity per million T cells dropped in a roughly linear way, and a significant reduction was already evident by age 40. Total diversity estimates from one million sequenced T cells were considered lower bounds and underestimates. Compared with the aged group, the long-lived group had more naive CD4+ T cells, fewer expanded clones and increased TCR diversity, suggesting age selection.

The donors were 40 or so Caucasian individuals from Russia, aged about 6 to 95 years, who were systemically healthy. Around 9.8 milliliters of peripheral blood were collected from each donor into EDTA-treated Vacutainer tubes. Ficoll-Paque density-gradient centrifugation was used to isolate PBMCs, with at least 6.5 million obtained per sample. Trizol reagent was used to extract total RNA from PBMCs, with at least 5.5 micrograms per sample. Naive CD45RAhigh/CD27high T cell percentages were measured by flow cytometry on a PBMC aliquot from every donor. Preparation of the library involved 5' RACE. Instrument on record: Illumina HiSeq 2500. A second PCR of roughly 6 to 11 cycles was run with a J-beta primer mix and a sample-barcoded 5' primer. A template-switch 5' adaptor carrying 12 random nucleotides introduced a unique molecular identifier onto each TCR beta cDNA molecule. Each sample yielded at least 2.5 million CDR3-containing paired-end reads. First-strand cDNA was synthesized from all RNA with the Mint cDNA synthesis kit, primed by a TRBC-specific oligonucleotide. All cDNA was treated with uracil-DNA glycosylase and then went through a first 18-cycle PCR with the universal primers M1SS and BC2_uni_R. The authors processed their data as follows. For normalization, 1 million high-quality reads, each with a distinct molecular identifier, were randomly selected from each sample. Reads with shared molecular identifiers were discarded instead of being binned into consensus sequences. MiTCR, run with a Q25 quality threshold and the strictest error-elimination algorithm, handled CDR3 identification, clonotype clustering and error correction. Lower-bound total TCR beta diversity was estimated with a nonparametric unseen species model using Euler transformation. TCRdb handled the public reads itself, with Q25 trimming in fastp and clone calling in MiXCR, and kept productive beta chains. When rows share a CDR3 protein, they turn into one entry using the most common DNA and genes. These V and J calls are TCRdb output, not the study's own analysis. The sample contains hundreds of thousands of distinct CDR3 sequences, just over 55% of them found a single time. Clones ranked in the top ten supply approximately 24% of the sample.

For this clonotype: It has no known antigen specificity. The sample holds no much larger clone one base away, and base qualities are not on file.

The origin of this receptor is a man between 40 and 49 years old in good health. The sequenced material came from blood.

In nucleotide form, the sequence is TGTGCCAGCAGCCTAGGGACTAGCGGGGCCTCCTACGAGCAGTACTTC. This encodes CASSLGTSGASYEQYF. The rearranged chain carries TRBV5-4 and TRBJ2-5, and TRBD2 aligns with 13 junction nucleotides. The J call is uncertain, as TRBJ2-7 better fits the DNA end. CDR1 and CDR2 are drawn from the germline V gene (reference sequence): SGHNT, YYREEE. The CDR3 sequence holds 16 residues, the cysteine and phenylalanine included. This entry keeps only the CDR3 DNA: 48 bases, framed from base 1.